This passage covers 15 T cell receptor beta chains from one sample sequenced in a study of T-cell memory formation after mild COVID-19 (dated by TCRdb to about 2021). Library preparation employed 5' RACE. The instrument given in TCRdb is Illumina NovaSeq 6000. TCRdb reanalyzed the raw reads on its own, using fastp at Q25 for trimming and MiXCR for clone calling, and kept in-frame beta chains. Rows with a matching CDR3 protein are joined into one entry that keeps the most common DNA and genes. For this sample there are some 190,000 distinct CDR3 sequences; about 18% appear just once. Of the sample, approximately 2.4% is held by the ten largest clones. Sequencing was carried out using PBMCs or a T cell subset sorted from them (not recorded which). The source of these receptors is an adult woman who had mild COVID-19 (a few samples of this study predate the infection). The sample titles of this study are shuffled in the database, so cell type and time point are left out; the donor was told from shared clones.

This clonotype has only a few counts. V gene TRBV27 combines with J gene TRBJ2-7; 7 bases align to TRBD1. CDR1 and CDR2 from the germline V gene are MNHEY and SMNVEV (reference sequence). The J segment lost 3 bases and the V segment lost 3 bases, leaving 8 bases of the junction unmatched. The CDR3 contains 15 residues. This CDR3 reads CASSLKTGSYYEQYF. CDR3 bases: TGTGCCAGCAGTTTGAAGACAGGGTCGTACTACGAGCAGTACTTC.

The chain is built from TRBV30 and TRBJ1-2; 10 bases fit TRBD1. CDR3 length: 14 residues. CDR1 and CDR2 from the germline V gene are GTSNPN and SVGIG (reference sequence). The ends lost 3 bases at V and 2 bases at J; junction bases unmatched: 3. CDR3 sequence: CAWSWDRGNYGYTF. Written as DNA, the CDR3 is TGTGCCTGGAGCTGGGACAGGGGAAACTATGGCTACACCTTC.

The chain is built from TRBV2 and TRBJ2-1; D is possibly TRBD1 (5 bases). CDR1 SNHLY and CDR2 FYNNEI come from the germline V gene. Trimming pared 5 bases from V and 2 bases from J, leaving 13 bases between. CDR3 length: 15 amino acids. As DNA, the CDR3 is TGTGCCAGCAGTTCACAGGTTAAAACCTACAATGAGCAGTTCTTC. Translation: CASSSQVKTYNEQFF. Combining the CDR3 with reference TRBV2 and TRBJ2-1 gives the whole variable domain EPEVTQTPSHQVTQMGQEVILRCVPISNHLYFYWYRQILGQKVEFLVSFYNNEISEKSEIFDDQFSVERPDGSNFTLKIRSTKLEDSAMYFCASSSQVKTYNEQFFGPGTRLTVL.

The rearrangement links TRBV3-1 to TRBJ1-3; D possibly corresponds to TRBD1 (5 bases). V lost 3 bases and J 2 bases, leaving 14 bases between the germline ends. Germline V lookup: CDR1 LGHDT, CDR2 YNNKEL (reference sequence). The CDR3 totals 16 residues. This CDR3 reads CASSQRDRYPGNTIYF. Written as DNA, the CDR3 is TGTGCCAGCAGCCAGAGGGACCGATACCCTGGAAACACCATATATTTT.

This clonotype was detected only a few times. This chain links TRBV6-6 with TRBJ1-2; TRBD1 might be the D (6 bases). Per germline, CDR1 MNHNY and CDR2 SVGAGI (reference sequence). The CDR3 spans 14 residues. Trimming took off 8 bases at V and 6 bases at J, with 19 bases between the two ends. The DNA for the CDR3 is TGTGCCAGCTCCACCCGGGGGGGGGGCCATGGCTACACCTTC. Its protein product is CASSTRGGGHGYTF.

This clonotype has more than one count but fewer than ten. V is TRBV7-3 and J is TRBJ2-7; 7 nucleotides agree with TRBD1. The CDR3 spans 13 residues. The junction had 3 bases not matched to a gene; V was cut back by 2 bases and J by 5 bases. The germline CDR1 and CDR2 sequences are SGHTA and FQGTGA. This chain's CDR3 is CASSLGQDHEQYF. In DNA, the CDR3 is TGTGCCAGCAGCTTAGGACAGGACCACGAGCAGTACTTC.

This clonotype was detected only a few times. The chain links TRBV28 to TRBJ1-1, with D hard to call. Germline loops: CDR1 MDHEN, CDR2 SYDVKM. CDR3 size: 15 residues. The V end lost 5 bases, the J end lost 0 bases, and 13 bases lay between the germline ends. The CDR3: CASSLLSAMNTEAFF. Here the CDR3 DNA reads TGTGCCAGCAGTCTACTCAGTGCCATGAACACTGAAGCTTTCTTT.

This clonotype was found a few times. The gene calls are TRBV7-6 and TRBJ2-1; possible D gene TRBD2, 6 bases. The V and J ends lost 2 bases and 5 bases respectively, with 13 bases between them. CDR1 and CDR2 (germline): SGHVS, FNYEAQ. The CDR3 is 15 residues long. The CDR3 DNA sequence: TGTGCCAGCAGCTTACAGGGACTCCCCAACAATGAGCAGTTCTTC. Its translation is CASSLQGLPNNEQFF.

The rearrangement joins TRBV7-2 to TRBJ1-2; D is perhaps TRBD1 (5 bases). Germline CDR1 and CDR2: SGHTA and FQGNSA. The CDR3 totals 14 residues. With 5 bases removed from V and 4 bases from J, the gap between germline ends came to 14 bases. CDR3 in amino acids: CASSQGRVFYGYTF. The CDR3 DNA sequence: TGTGCCAGCAGCCAAGGCAGGGTATTCTATGGCTACACCTTC.

This sequence joins TRBV12-3 or TRBV12-4 and TRBJ1-6, with a weak D call TRBD1 (6 bases). CDR3 size: 13 residues. Trimming pared 3 bases from V and 8 bases from J, leaving 8 bases between. CDR3 sequence (DNA): TGTGCCAGCAGTTTTCGACAGGATTCACCCCTCCACTTT. Protein: CASSFRQDSPLHF.

This clonotype has more than one count but fewer than ten. The chain recombines TRBV7-9 with TRBJ2-2; 7 positions agree with TRBD1. This CDR3 has 15 amino acids. The V gene end was trimmed by 5 bases and the J gene end by 5 bases; junction bases not matched to a gene: 8. The germline V gene has CDR1 SEHNR and CDR2 FQNEAQ (reference sequence). In DNA form, the CDR3 reads TGTGCCAGCAGCCTCGGGACAGTGGGGACCGGGGAGCTGTTTTTT. Amino acid sequence: CASSLGTVGTGELFF.

Only a few counts were recorded for this clonotype. This chain uses TRBV5-4 with TRBJ2-6; D ambiguous. Germline-derived CDR1 and CDR2 are SGHNT and YYREEE (reference sequence). Trimming removed 4 bases from V and 0 bases from J, with 8 bases in between. The CDR3 consists of 15 residues. CDR3 sequence reads: CASSPGISGANVLTF. The CDR3 region has the DNA TGTGCCAGCAGCCCTGGGATCTCTGGGGCCAACGTCCTGACTTTC.

The gene calls are TRBV12-3 or TRBV12-4 and TRBJ2-1, with D unresolved. The V and J ends lost 8 bases and 9 bases respectively, with 14 bases between them. This CDR3 is 12 amino acids long. The CDR3 coding sequence is TGTGCCAGCTCTTTGGGAAGGAGTGAGCAGTTCTTC. This encodes CASSLGRSEQFF.

This chain joins TRBV12-5 and TRBJ1-1; the D is unclear. The CDR3 has 14 residues. Germline V gene data show CDR1 as LGHNT and CDR2 as FRNRAP. Trimming left V 3 bases short and J 5 bases short, with 13 bases between. CDR3 amino acids: CASGFAGWRTEAFF. CDR3 DNA sequence: TGTGCTAGTGGTTTCGCCGGATGGAGGACTGAAGCTTTCTTT. The whole variable domain, remainder taken from reference TRBV12-5 and TRBJ1-1, is DARVTQTPRHKVTEMGQEVTMRCQPILGHNTVFWYRQTMMQGLELLAYFRNRAPLDDSGMPKDRFSAEMPDATLATLKIQPSEPRDSAVYFCASGFAGWRTEAFFGQGTRLTVV.

This clonotype was recorded a few times. This chain links TRBV7-2 with TRBJ1-2, with D unclear. CDR1 is SGHTA and CDR2 is FQGNSA in the germline V gene. The germline V and J ends were trimmed by 5 bases and 4 bases, with 14 bases remaining between them. The CDR3 runs to 14 residues. As DNA, the CDR3 is TGTGCCAGCAGCCCCCGAAACAATTTCTATGGCTACACCTTC. This gives the protein CASSPRNNFYGYTF.